Sequencing of this T cell receptor (beta chain) was carried out in a study of T-cell memory formation after mild COVID-19. The overall study: Clusters of TCRs were largely donor specific.

To note about this clonotype: What it binds is not known.

Overall study findings and caveats: Unconfirmed was the SARS-CoV-2 specificity of second-wave clones that peaked on day 37. Memory from before infection featured some responding clones, which suggests cross-reactive memory joined.

Trimming shortened V by 1 base and J by 11 bases, and 17 bases separated the two germline ends. The CDR3 has 15 residues. CDR1 is MNHEY and CDR2 is SVGAGI in the germline V gene. Constant-segment primers served in 5'RACE that generated TCR alpha and TCR beta cDNA libraries bearing sample barcodes and UMIs. TCRdb reanalysed the 5' RACE reads using MiXCR and keeps one entry per CDR3 protein. The top ten clones hold less than 25% of a sample with some 150,000 distinct CDR3 sequences, almost 25% of them seen once. Sequenced material: PBMCs or a T cell subset sorted from them (not recorded which). This clonotype originated in an adult woman who had mild COVID-19 (a few samples of this study predate the infection). Cell type and time point are not known. The rearrangement links TRBV6-5 to TRBJ2-2, with D maybe TRBD1 (6 bases). As DNA, the CDR3 is TGTGCCAGCAGTTACTTTCGGCAGGGGAACAATGAGCTGTTTTTT. Protein sequence: CASSYFRQGNNELFF.